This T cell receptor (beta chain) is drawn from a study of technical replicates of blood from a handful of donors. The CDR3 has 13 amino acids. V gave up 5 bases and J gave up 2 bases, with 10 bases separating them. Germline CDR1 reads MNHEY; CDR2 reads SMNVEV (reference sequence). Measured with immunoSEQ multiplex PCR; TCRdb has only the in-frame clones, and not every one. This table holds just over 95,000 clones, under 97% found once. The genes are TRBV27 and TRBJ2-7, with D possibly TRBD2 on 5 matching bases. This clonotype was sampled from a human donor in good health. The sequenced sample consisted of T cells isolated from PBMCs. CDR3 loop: CASSRGPTYEQYF. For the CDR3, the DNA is TGTGCCAGCAGTCGAGGGCCCACCTACGAGCAGTACTTC.